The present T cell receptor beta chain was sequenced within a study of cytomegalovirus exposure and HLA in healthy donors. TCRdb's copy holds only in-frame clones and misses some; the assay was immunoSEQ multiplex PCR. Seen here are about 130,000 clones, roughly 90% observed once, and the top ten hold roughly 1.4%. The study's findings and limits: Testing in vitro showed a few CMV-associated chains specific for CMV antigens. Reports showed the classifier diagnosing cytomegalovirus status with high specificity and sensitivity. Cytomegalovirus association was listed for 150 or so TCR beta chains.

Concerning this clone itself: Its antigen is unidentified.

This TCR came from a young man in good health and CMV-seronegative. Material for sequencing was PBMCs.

CDR3 sequence reads: CASSQTSGYGEQFF. CDR3 in DNA: TGTGCCAGCAGCCAGACTAGCGGTTACGGTGAGCAGTTCTTC. The chain recombines TRBV14 with TRBJ2-1, with 9 nucleotides matching TRBD2. The V segment lost 3 bases and the J segment 9 bases; nucleotides outside the gene matches: 6. CDR3 length: 14 residues. CDR1 and CDR2 (germline): SGHDN, FVKESK.